The clone carrying this T cell receptor (beta chain) appeared once. As yet, its antigen is unknown. PCR primers comprised 60 Vbeta and 13 Jbeta primers. Profiled with immunoSEQ multiplex PCR; TCRdb holds only in-frame clones, not every one. The table includes about 130,000 clones, over 70% detected once. The data belong to a study of cytomegalovirus exposure and HLA in healthy donors. Study-wide context: Falling in the Caucasian-associated ancestry cluster were about four fifths of approximately 410 genotyped donors.

Points from the study as a whole: CMV serostatus was the sole immune exposure information available. V- and J-gene trimming in TCR beta was tied to a missense DCLRE1C variant by an analysis performed later. Later analysis found that TCR beta chains associated with HLA were more clonally expanded than other, equally common chains.

Germline V gene sequence: CDR1 LNHDA, CDR2 SQIVND (reference sequence). The CDR3 has 15 residues. Trimming took 6 bases from V and 5 from J; bases not matched to a gene: 6. The sample taken for sequencing was PBMCs. This receptor was obtained from a man between 18 and 35 years old in good health and CMV-seropositive. V and J are TRBV19 and TRBJ2-4; 11 bases are shared with TRBD2. CDR3 residues: CASRRLAGGENIQYF. Here the CDR3 DNA reads TGTGCCAGTAGAAGGCTAGCGGGAGGCGAAAACATTCAGTACTTC.